The rows below give T cell receptor beta chains drawn from one sample of a study of radiation and T cells in renal cell carcinoma. TCRdb's table, derived via immunoSEQ multiplex PCR, lists solely in-frame clones and lacks some. The sample lists about 83,000 clones; less than 90% were seen once. The material was blood, obtained from a patient whose treatment included radiotherapy and nephrectomy. These receptors were obtained from a woman in her sixties or seventies with renal cell carcinoma. Both conserved end residues are part of each CDR3. The D gene is left open where the match is weak. Some rows mark clone size as missing; the rest say once, few, many or name a class of expanded clone.

v_call	j_call	clone_size	d_call	cdr3_aa	cdr3_nt
TRBV4-2	TRBJ2-1	once	TRBD2	CASSQRLSGTSGRGEQFF	TGTGCCAGCAGCCAAAGGCTTTCCGGGACTAGCGGGAGGGGTGAGCAGTTCTTC
TRBV6-5	TRBJ2-2	-	TRBD2	CASSYSTSQNTGELFF	TGTGCCAGCAGTTACTCGACTAGCCAGAACACCGGGGAGCTGTTTTTT
TRBV9	TRBJ2-2	-	-	CASSVEPGSAGELFF	TGTGCCAGCAGCGTAGAACCGGGTTCGGCCGGGGAGCTGTTTTTT
TRBV6-1	TRBJ1-1	-	-	CASSSPGKNTEAFF	TGTGCCAGCAGTTCCCCAGGGAAGAACACTGAAGCTTTCTTT
TRBV5-8	TRBJ2-1	-	-	CASPGHNEQFF	TGTGCTAGCCCAGGGCACAATGAGCAGTTCTTC
TRBV28	TRBJ1-2	-	-	CASTLRGPYGYTF	TGTGCCAGCACCCTCCGGGGGCCCTATGGCTACACCTTC
TRBV4-1	TRBJ2-5	few	TRBD2	CASSQRSGLAGGSGETQYF	TGCGCCAGCAGCCAAAGATCGGGGCTAGCGGGGGGGTCCGGGGAGACCCAGTACTTC
TRBV6-1	TRBJ1-1	-	-	CASRALSTEAFF	TGTGCCAGCAGGGCACTCTCCACTGAAGCTTTCTTT
TRBV5-8	TRBJ2-7	-	-	CASSSGSLYEQYF	TGTGCCAGCAGCTCCGGGTCCTTATACGAGCAGTACTTC
TRBV7-2	TRBJ1-3	-	-	CASSLAPRQAIYF	TGTGCCAGCAGCTTAGCGCCACGGCAAGCCATATATTTT
TRBV30	TRBJ2-5	-	-	CAWCLQRVSETQYF	TGTGCCTGGTGCCTCCAGCGGGTGTCAGAGACCCAGTACTTC
TRBV5-1	TRBJ2-3	-	-	CASSLVGAGDTQYF	TGCGCCAGCAGCTTGGTGGGGGCAGGCGATACGCAGTATTTT
TRBV7-8	TRBJ1-1	-	-	CASSRAAGTTEAFF	TGTGCCAGCAGCAGAGCTGCGGGGACCACTGAAGCTTTCTTT
TRBV27	TRBJ2-2	-	-	CASSLLAVNTGELFF	TGTGCCAGCAGTTTATTGGCGGTGAACACCGGGGAGCTGTTTTTT
TRBV2	TRBJ1-5	-	-	CASSEVAQPQHF	TGTGCCAGCAGTGAAGTAGCTCAGCCCCAGCATTTT
TRBV9	TRBJ2-7	-	-	CASSVGAQQTYEQYF	TGTGCCAGCAGCGTAGGTGCACAGCAAACCTACGAGCAGTACTTC
TRBV25-1	TRBJ1-4	-	-	CASSDWPGTPVGVEKLFF	TGTGCCAGCAGTGATTGGCCCGGGACGCCCGTAGGGGTTGAAAAACTGTTTTTT
TRBV28	TRBJ2-5	-	-	CASSLGAVGLQETQYF	TGTGCCAGCAGTTTAGGTGCTGTGGGTCTTCAAGAGACCCAGTACTTC
TRBV28	TRBJ2-7	few	-	CASKGPNPYEQYF	TGTGCCAGCAAGGGTCCCAACCCCTACGAGCAGTACTTC
TRBV6-1	TRBJ1-4	-	-	CASKPDRTNEKLFF	TGTGCCAGCAAACCGGACAGAACTAATGAAAAACTGTTTTTT
TRBV6-6	TRBJ1-1	-	TRBD1	CASRARGGQGNTEAFF	TGTGCCAGCAGAGCCCGGGGGGGACAGGGGAACACTGAAGCTTTCTTT
TRBV20-1	TRBJ2-7	-	-	CSARRTAEQYF	TGCAGTGCTAGACGGACCGCCGAGCAGTACTTC
TRBV19	TRBJ2-6	once	TRBD1	CASSSLTGASSGANVLTF	TGTGCCAGTAGTAGCTTGACAGGGGCGAGCTCTGGGGCCAACGTCCTGACTTTC
TRBV27	TRBJ2-7	-	-	CASSLLGPRMGYEQYF	TGTGCCAGCAGTTTACTGGGGCCTAGGATGGGCTACGAGCAGTACTTC
TRBV7-2	TRBJ2-1	-	-	CASSLANSPEQFF	TGTGCCAGCAGCTTAGCGAACAGCCCTGAGCAGTTCTTC